This T cell receptor beta chain was captured by sequencing in a study of Graves' ophthalmopathy and Graves' hyperthyroidism. This clonotype was counted many times. Its antigen is still unknown. Among the exclusions were patients with other autoimmune diseases, uncontrolled infections, pregnancy or lactation. Broader study findings: Detection in blood was also observed for most expanded thyroid clonotypes above 0.001 frequency.

Amplified material comprised TCR beta CDR3 regions derived from RNA transcripts. An initial RT-PCR round employing HTBI primers preceded a second-round multiplex PCR. One entry per CDR3 protein, called by TCRdb with MiXCR from the multiplex PCR reads. In the table there are roughly 700,000 distinct CDR3 sequences, 35% to 50% of which are singletons. The TCR sequence derives from an adult man with Graves' ophthalmopathy. The sequenced sample was peripheral blood.

CDR3 residues: CASRPGTGKETQYF. The CDR3 coding sequence is TGCGCCAGCAGACCCGGGACAGGGAAAGAGACCCAGTACTTC. The chain recombines TRBV10-2 with TRBJ2-5; TRBD1 matches 9 bases. The CDR3 sequence is 14 residues long. The V gene's germline CDR1 is WSHSY and CDR2 SAAADI. V was clipped by 6 bases and J by 3 bases; unmatched bases: 5.